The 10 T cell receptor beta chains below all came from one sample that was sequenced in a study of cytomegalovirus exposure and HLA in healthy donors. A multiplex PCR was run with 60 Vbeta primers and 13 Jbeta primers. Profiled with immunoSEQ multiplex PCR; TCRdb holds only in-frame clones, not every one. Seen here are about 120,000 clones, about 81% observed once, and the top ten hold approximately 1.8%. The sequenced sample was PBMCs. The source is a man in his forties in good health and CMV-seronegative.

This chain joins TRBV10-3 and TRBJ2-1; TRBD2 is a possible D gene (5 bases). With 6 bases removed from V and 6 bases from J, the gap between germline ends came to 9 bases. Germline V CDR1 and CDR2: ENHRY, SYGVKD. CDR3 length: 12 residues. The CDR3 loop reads CAISREPNEQFF. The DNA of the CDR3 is TGTGCCATCAGCCGGGAACCCAATGAGCAGTTCTTC.

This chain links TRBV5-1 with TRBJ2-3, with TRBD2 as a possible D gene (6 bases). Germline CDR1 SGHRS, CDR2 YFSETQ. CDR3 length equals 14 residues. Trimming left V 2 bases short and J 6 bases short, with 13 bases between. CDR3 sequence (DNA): TGCGCCAGCAGCTTAGACCCTAGCGCGGATACGCAGTATTTT. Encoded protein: CASSLDPSADTQYF. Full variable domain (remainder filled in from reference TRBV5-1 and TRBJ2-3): KAGVTQTPRYLIKTRGQQVTLSCSPISGHRSVSWYQQTPGQGLQFLFEYFSETQRNKGNFPGRFSGRQFSNSRSEMNVSTLELGDSALYLCASSLDPSADTQYFGPGTRLTVL.

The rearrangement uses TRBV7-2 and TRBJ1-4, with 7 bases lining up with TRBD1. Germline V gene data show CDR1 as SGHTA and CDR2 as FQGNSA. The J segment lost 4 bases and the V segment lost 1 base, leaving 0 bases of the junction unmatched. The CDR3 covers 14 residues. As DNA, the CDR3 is TGTGCCAGCAGCTTAGGACAGGGTAATGAAAAACTGTTTTTT. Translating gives CASSLGQGNEKLFF.

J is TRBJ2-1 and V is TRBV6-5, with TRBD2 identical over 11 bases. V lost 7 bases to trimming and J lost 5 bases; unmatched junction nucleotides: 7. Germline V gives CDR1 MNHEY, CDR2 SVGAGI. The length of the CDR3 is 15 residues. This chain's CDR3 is CASKTSGAPNNEQFF. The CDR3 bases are TGTGCCAGCAAGACTAGCGGGGCCCCCAACAATGAGCAGTTCTTC.

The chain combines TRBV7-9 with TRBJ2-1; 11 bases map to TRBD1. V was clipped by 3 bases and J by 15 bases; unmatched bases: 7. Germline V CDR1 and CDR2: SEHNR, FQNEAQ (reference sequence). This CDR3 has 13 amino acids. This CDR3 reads CASSLDRGRFLFF. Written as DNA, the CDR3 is TGTGCCAGCAGCTTGGACAGGGGGCGTTTTTTGTTCTTC.

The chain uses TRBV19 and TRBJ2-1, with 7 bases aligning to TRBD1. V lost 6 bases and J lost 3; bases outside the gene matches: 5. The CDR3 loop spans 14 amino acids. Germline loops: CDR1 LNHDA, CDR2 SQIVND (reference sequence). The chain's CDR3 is CASRTGTVYNEQFF. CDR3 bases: TGTGCCAGTAGAACCGGGACAGTCTACAATGAGCAGTTCTTC.

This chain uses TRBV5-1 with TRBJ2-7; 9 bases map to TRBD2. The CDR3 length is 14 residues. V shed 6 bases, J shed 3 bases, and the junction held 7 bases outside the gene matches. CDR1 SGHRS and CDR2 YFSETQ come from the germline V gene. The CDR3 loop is CASKTGTSNYEQYF. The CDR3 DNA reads TGCGCCAGCAAGACCGGGACTAGCAACTACGAGCAGTACTTC.

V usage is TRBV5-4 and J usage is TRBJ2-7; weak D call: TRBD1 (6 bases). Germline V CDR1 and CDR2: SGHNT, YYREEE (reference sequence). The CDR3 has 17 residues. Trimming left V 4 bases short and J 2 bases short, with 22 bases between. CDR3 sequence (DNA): TGTGCCAGCAGCAAAGGGACATCTAGAATCGGGACCTACGAGCAGTACTTC. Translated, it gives CASSKGTSRIGTYEQYF.

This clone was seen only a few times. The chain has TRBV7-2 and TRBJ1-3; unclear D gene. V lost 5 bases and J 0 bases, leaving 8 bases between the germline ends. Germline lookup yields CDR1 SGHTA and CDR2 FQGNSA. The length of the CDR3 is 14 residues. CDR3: CASSLDTSGNTIYF. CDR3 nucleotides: TGTGCCAGCAGCCTCGACACCTCTGGAAACACCATATATTTT.

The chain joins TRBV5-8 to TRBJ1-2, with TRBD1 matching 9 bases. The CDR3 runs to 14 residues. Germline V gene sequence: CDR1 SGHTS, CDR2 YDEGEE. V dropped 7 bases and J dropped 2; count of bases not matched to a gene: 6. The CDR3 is CASRHRGPNYGYTF. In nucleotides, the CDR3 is TGTGCCAGCCGTCACAGGGGGCCGAACTATGGCTACACCTTC.